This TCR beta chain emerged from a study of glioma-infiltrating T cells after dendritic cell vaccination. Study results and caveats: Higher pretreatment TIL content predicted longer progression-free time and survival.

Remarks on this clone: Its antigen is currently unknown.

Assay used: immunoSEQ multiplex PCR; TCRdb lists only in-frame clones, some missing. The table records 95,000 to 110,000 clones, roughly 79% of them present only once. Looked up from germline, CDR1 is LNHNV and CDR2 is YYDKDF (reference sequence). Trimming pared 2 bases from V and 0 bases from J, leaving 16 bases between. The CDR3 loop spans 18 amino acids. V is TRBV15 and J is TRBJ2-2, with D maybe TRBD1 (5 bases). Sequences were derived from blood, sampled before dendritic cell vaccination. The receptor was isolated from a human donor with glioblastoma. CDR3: CATSRSLSWGTNTGELFF. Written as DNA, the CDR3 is TGTGCCACCAGCAGATCTTTGTCTTGGGGCACGAACACCGGGGAGCTGTTTTTT.